The next 14 T cell receptor beta chains were all read from a single sample in a study of T cells in Graves' hyperthyroidism and ophthalmopathy. Using RNA transcripts as the source, TCR beta CDR3 regions were amplified. When the TCR CDR3 underwent first-round RT-PCR, the HTBI primer set was used. Via MiXCR, TCRdb re-called the multiplex PCR reads, giving one row per CDR3 protein. The table shows nearly 600,000 distinct CDR3 sequences, with 12% to 15% occurring only once. Specimen: blood. Receptor source: a woman between 18 and 29 years old with Graves' ophthalmopathy.

This clonotype was recorded many times. The chain uses TRBV6-2 or TRBV6-3 and TRBJ2-1; perhaps D is TRBD1 or TRBD2 (5 bases each). The ends were cut back, 4 bases at V and 9 bases at J, with 19 bases in the middle. CDR3 length: 15 residues. Germline V lookup: CDR1 MNHEY, CDR2 SVGEGT. The DNA of the CDR3 is TGTGCCAGCAGTTCCAGGGACCAGACCCAGAGTGAGCAGTTCTTC. Translation: CASSSRDQTQSEQFF.

This clonotype appeared a few times. This chain links TRBV3-1 with TRBJ2-1, with 8 bases fitting TRBD2. This CDR3 has 17 amino acids. Trimming cost V 0 bases and J 3 bases; bases outside gene matches: 7. Germline V gene data show CDR1 as LGHDT and CDR2 as YNNKEL (reference sequence). The CDR3 loop is CASSQELSGRSYNEQFF. CDR3 DNA sequence: TGTGCCAGCAGCCAAGAACTAAGCGGGAGAAGCTACAATGAGCAGTTCTTC.

For this clonotype: Given a much more abundant clone one base away, this may be a read error. The rearrangement uses TRBV3-1 and TRBJ1-2; D ambiguous. This CDR3 is built from 13 residues. V lost 11 bases and J lost 0, with 13 bases in between. Germline V gene lookup returns CDR1 LGHDT and CDR2 YNNKEL (reference sequence). The CDR3 protein is CAGKPGANYGYTF. CDR3 nucleotides: TGTGCCGGCAAGCCAGGAGCTAACTATGGCTACACCTTC. Complete variable domain (other parts from reference TRBV3-1 and TRBJ1-2): DTAVSQTPKYLVTQMGNDKSIKCEQNLGHDTMYWYKQDSKKFLKIMFSYNNKELIINETVPNRFSPKSPDKAHLNLHINSLELGDSAVYFCAGKPGANYGYTFGSGTRLTVV.

At least ten counts were recorded for this clonotype. This rearrangement joins TRBV2 to TRBJ1-1, with 11 bases lining up with TRBD1. With 6 bases clipped from V and 5 bases from J, the junction kept 11 bases outside the gene matches. The germline V gene has CDR1 SNHLY and CDR2 FYNNEI. The CDR3 sequence is 16 residues long. This CDR3 reads CASSWGQGEIRTEAFF. CDR3 bases: TGTGCCAGCAGCTGGGGACAGGGGGAAATTCGAACTGAAGCTTTCTTT.

This clonotype was counted many times. The chain has TRBV20-1 and TRBJ2-1; weak D call: TRBD2 (6 bases). CDR1 and CDR2 (germline): DFQATT, SNEGSKA (reference sequence). The ends were cut back, 6 bases at V and 13 bases at J, with 19 bases in the middle. The CDR3 sequence is 12 residues long. The DNA for the CDR3 is TGCAGTGCCGACAGAGGGACCGGGACTCAGTTCTTC. Encoded protein: CSADRGTGTQFF.

V gene TRBV6-1 combines with J gene TRBJ1-1; possible D gene TRBD1, 5 bases. The germline gives CDR1 MNHNS, CDR2 SASEGT. The CDR3 spans 15 residues. V was clipped by 9 bases and J by 4 bases, with 21 bases between them. The CDR3 DNA reads TGTGCCAGTCGCCGGGACCCGTCAGTTAGCACTGAAGCTTTCTTT. It yields the protein CASRRDPSVSTEAFF.

This clonotype was recorded at least ten times. This sequence joins TRBV5-6 and TRBJ2-5; the D call may be TRBD1 or TRBD2 (5 bases each). The germline V and J ends were trimmed by 2 bases and 5 bases, with 19 bases remaining between them. This CDR3 spans 16 amino acids. Germline assignment: CDR1 SGHDT and CDR2 YYEEEE. CDR3 amino acids: CASSLSTQGPGETQYF. The CDR3 region has the DNA TGTGCCAGCAGCTTAAGTACTCAGGGACCGGGGGAGACCCAGTACTTC.

Points on this clonotype: Being one base from a much bigger clone, this may be a read error. V gene TRBV6-1 combines with J gene TRBJ1-5; the D is unclear. Germline lookup yields CDR1 MNHNS and CDR2 SASEGT. The CDR3 runs to 14 residues. The CDR3 DNA reads TGTGCCAGCAGTGAAGACCTTAGCAATCAGCCCCGGCATTTT. Protein sequence: CASSEDLSNQPRHF.

This clonotype was detected many times. The chain is built from TRBV29-1 and TRBJ2-5, with TRBD1 matching 7 bases. The CDR3 length is 13 residues. V dropped 2 bases and J dropped 4; count of bases not matched to a gene: 4. Germline CDR1 is SQVTM and CDR2 is ANQGSEA. CDR3 in amino acids: CSVERSGGETQYF. For the CDR3, the DNA is TGCAGCGTTGAACGGTCAGGGGGAGAGACCCAGTACTTC.

In this sample, this clonotype turned up many times. The chain uses TRBV12-3 or TRBV12-4 and TRBJ2-1, with 10 bases fitting TRBD2. The junction had 6 bases not matched to a gene; V was cut back by 5 bases and J by 2 bases. This CDR3 spans 16 amino acids. CDR3 amino acids: CASSPSSGRTYNEQFF. Here the CDR3 DNA reads TGTGCCAGCAGTCCGAGTAGCGGGAGGACCTACAATGAGCAGTTCTTC.

This clonotype showed up just a few times. V gene TRBV19 combines with J gene TRBJ2-5; no clear D gene. The CDR3 sequence is 13 residues long. V lost 4 bases and J lost 0, with 6 bases in between. Germline V CDR1 and CDR2: LNHDA, SQIVND (reference sequence). CDR3 loop: CASSTADQETQYF. For the CDR3, the DNA is TGTGCCAGTAGTACGGCAGACCAAGAGACCCAGTACTTC.

This clonotype has at least ten counts. The chain couples TRBV7-8 to TRBJ2-7; possible D gene TRBD1, 6 bases. Germline V gene sequence: CDR1 SGHVS, CDR2 FQNEAQ. V was trimmed by 1 base and J by 6 bases, leaving 13 bases between them. The CDR3 is 14 residues long. DNA for the CDR3: TGTGCCAGCAGCTTAGGGGCAACAGGGAGCGAGCAGTACTTC. Residues: CASSLGATGSEQYF.

This clonotype showed up many times. The chain employs TRBV24-1 and TRBJ2-3, with a tentative D call TRBD2 (6 bases). The CDR3 has 16 amino acids. The germline gives CDR1 KGHDR, CDR2 SFDVKD. Trimming pared 4 bases from V and 4 bases from J, leaving 17 bases between. CDR3 residues: CATSDPGGAEADTQYF. CDR3 sequence (DNA): TGTGCCACCAGTGACCCCGGAGGGGCGGAGGCAGATACGCAGTATTTT.

This clonotype appeared a few times. The chain couples TRBV20-1 to TRBJ2-7; 7 positions agree with TRBD2. The CDR3 totals 13 residues. Germline loops: CDR1 DFQATT, CDR2 SNEGSKA (reference sequence). Germline trimming cut 3 bases from V and 4 bases from J; bases unmatched to any gene: 6. The CDR3: CSARGGRAYEQYF. CDR3 DNA sequence: TGCAGTGCTAGGGGCGGGAGAGCGTACGAGCAGTACTTC.